The 20 T cell receptor beta chains presented below share a single source sample, sequenced in a study of shared clonotypes between healthy human individuals. Produced via immunoSEQ multiplex PCR; TCRdb's table is partial and in-frame only. The sample includes 950,000 to 1,300,000 clones, 70% to 80% of them seen just once. Sequencing used memory CD4+ T cells sorted from blood. Subset denoted: CD45RA-negative fraction. Every receptor here comes from a man in his late teens or twenties in good health.

The gene calls are TRBV18 and TRBJ1-1; 7 nucleotides line up with TRBD1. Per the germline V gene, CDR1 is KGHSH and CDR2 is LQKENI. Trimming took 5 bases from V and 1 from J; bases not matched to a gene: 7. This CDR3 contains 15 residues. This chain's CDR3 is CASSSGQVTNTEAFF. For the CDR3, the DNA is TGTGCCAGCTCATCAGGACAGGTGACGAACACTGAAGCTTTCTTT.

A single count supports this clone. The chain couples TRBV6-6 to TRBJ2-5; 10 bases match TRBD2. This CDR3 is built from 15 residues. V lost 2 bases and J lost 9; bases outside the gene matches: 9. Germline CDR1 is MNHNY and CDR2 is SVGAGI (reference sequence). The CDR3 here is CASSYPGTSVVAQYF. The CDR3 region has the DNA TGTGCCAGCAGTTACCCCGGGACTAGCGTGGTGGCCCAGTACTTC.

This rearrangement joins TRBV6-4 to TRBJ2-1; TRBD2 aligns across 13 bases. The CDR3 runs to 15 residues. Germline CDR1 and CDR2: MRHNA and SNTAGT. V was pared by 5 bases and J by 5 bases, with 3 bases of the junction left unmatched. The CDR3 loop is CASSPGLAGDNEQFF. The DNA of the CDR3 is TGTGCCAGCAGTCCTGGACTAGCGGGGGACAATGAGCAGTTCTTC.

V gene TRBV7-2 combines with J gene TRBJ2-5; 12 bases line up with TRBD2. Germline trimming cut 8 bases from V and 2 bases from J; bases unmatched to any gene: 3. Germline assignment: CDR1 SGHTA and CDR2 FQGNSA. The CDR3 is made up of 14 amino acids. The CDR3 region is CASGGLAGQETQYF. DNA of the CDR3: TGTGCCAGCGGCGGACTAGCGGGGCAAGAGACCCAGTACTTC.

V gene TRBV9 combines with J gene TRBJ2-5, with TRBD1 identical over 7 bases. This CDR3 comprises 12 residues. The germline V gene encodes CDR1 SGDLS and CDR2 YYNGEE. V dropped 8 bases and J dropped 5; count of bases not matched to a gene: 6. CDR3 in amino acids: CASQGDAETQYF. The CDR3 DNA sequence: TGTGCCAGTCAGGGGGATGCGGAGACCCAGTACTTC. Variable domain in full (rest from reference TRBV9 and TRBJ2-5): DSGVTQTPKHLITATGQRVTLRCSPRSGDLSVYWYQQSLDQGLQFLIQYYNGEERAKGNILERFSAQQFPDLHSELNLSSLELGDSALYFCASQGDAETQYFGPGTRLLVL.

This clone has more than one count but fewer than ten. A junction boundary mismatches the germline segment, possibly from a read error. V and J are TRBV4-1 and TRBJ1-4; the match to TRBD1 covers 7 bases. Germline loops: CDR1 MGHRA, CDR2 YSYEKL. This CDR3 has 12 residues. CDR3 sequence: CASSQGDSSLSF. For the CDR3, the DNA is TGCGCCAGCAGCCAAGGGGACAGCTCCCTTTCATTT.

The genes are TRBV5-1 and TRBJ2-7, with D maybe TRBD1 (6 bases). CDR3 length equals 14 residues. Germline CDR1 and CDR2: SGHRS and YFSETQ. Trimming removed 4 bases from V and 3 bases from J, with 14 bases in between. In DNA form, the CDR3 reads TGCGCCAGCAGCACGGGACAACTGGTCTACGAGCAGTACTTC. Translation: CASSTGQLVYEQYF. The whole variable domain, filled in from reference TRBV5-1 and TRBJ2-7, reads KAGVTQTPRYLIKTRGQQVTLSCSPISGHRSVSWYQQTPGQGLQFLFEYFSETQRNKGNFPGRFSGRQFSNSRSEMNVSTLELGDSALYLCASSTGQLVYEQYFGPGTRLTVT.

The V and J genes are TRBV11-2 and TRBJ1-3, with TRBD1 identical over 7 bases. The ends lost 2 bases at V and 0 bases at J; junction bases unmatched: 10. The CDR3 has 18 residues. Germline V gene data show CDR1 as SGHAT and CDR2 as FQNNGV. CDR3 in amino acids: CASSLWKGTVSSGNTIYF. In nucleotides, the CDR3 is TGTGCCAGCAGCTTATGGAAGGGGACAGTCAGCTCTGGAAACACCATATATTTT.

Concerning this clone itself: The same CDR3 is also encoded by other DNA sequences in this sample. The chain has TRBV5-4 and TRBJ1-3; D not certain. CDR3 length: 12 amino acids. Trimming stripped 0 bases from V and 7 bases from J, with 5 bases between. The germline gives CDR1 SGHNT, CDR2 YYREEE (reference sequence). The CDR3 DNA is TGTGCCAGCAGCTTGGATAGGAACACCATATATTTT. Translated: CASSLDRNTIYF. Filled out from reference TRBV5-4 and TRBJ1-3, the complete variable domain reads ETGVTQSPTHLIKTRGQQVTLRCSSQSGHNTVSWYQQALGQGPQFIFQYYREEENGRGNFPPRFSGLQFPNYSSELNVNALELDDSALYLCASSLDRNTIYFGEGSWLTVV.

The chain joins TRBV10-2 to TRBJ1-3; 7 nucleotides agree with TRBD1. CDR3 length: 13 residues. Germline CDR1 and CDR2: WSHSY and SAAADI. The junction had 3 bases not matched to a gene; V was cut back by 8 bases and J by 2 bases. CDR3 in DNA: TGCGCCAGCTCAGGGGGGCCTGGAAACACCATATATTTT. This translates into CASSGGPGNTIYF.

J is TRBJ2-7 and V is TRBV14, with D unclear. Germline V gives CDR1 SGHDN, CDR2 FVKESK. This CDR3 comprises 17 residues. The V end lost 5 bases, the J end lost 4 bases, and 24 bases lay between the germline ends. CDR3 amino acids: CASSGMQAGYQWYEQYF. The CDR3 coding sequence is TGTGCCAGCAGCGGGATGCAGGCTGGGTATCAGTGGTACGAGCAGTACTTC.

With regard to this clone: This likely traces to a read error, being one base from a far larger clone. The gene calls are TRBV27 and TRBJ1-5; D remains ambiguous. Germline CDR1 reads MNHEY; CDR2 reads SMNVEV (reference sequence). V gave up 3 bases and J gave up 3 bases, with 3 bases separating them. The CDR3 is 12 amino acids. The DNA for the CDR3 is TGTGCCAGCAGTTTCGCCAATCAGCCCCAGCATTTT. Encoded protein: CASSFANQPQHF.

This sequence joins TRBV5-4 and TRBJ1-1; TRBD1 matches 10 bases. CDR3 length equals 16 residues. Germline lookup yields CDR1 SGHNT and CDR2 YYREEE (reference sequence). The J segment lost 0 bases and the V segment lost 4 bases, leaving 6 bases of the junction unmatched. This CDR3 reads CASSPGTGVMNTEAFF. The CDR3 region has the DNA TGTGCCAGCAGCCCCGGGACAGGGGTTATGAACACTGAAGCTTTCTTT. Full variable domain (rest looked up from reference TRBV5-4 and TRBJ1-1): ETGVTQSPTHLIKTRGQQVTLRCSSQSGHNTVSWYQQALGQGPQFIFQYYREEENGRGNFPPRFSGLQFPNYSSELNVNALELDDSALYLCASSPGTGVMNTEAFFGQGTRLTVV.

V and J are TRBV23-1 and TRBJ2-2; 10 nucleotides line up with TRBD1. TRBV23-1 is reported as an ORF; its role is uncertain. This CDR3 spans 18 amino acids. The V gene end was trimmed by 1 base and the J gene end by 3 bases; junction bases not matched to a gene: 8. In nucleotides, the CDR3 is TGCGCCAGCAGTCAATACCTGACAGGGGGCTTTTACACCGGGGAGCTGTTTTTT. Translation: CASSQYLTGGFYTGELFF.

The chain combines TRBV5-1 with TRBJ1-6; no reliable D call. CDR3 size: 17 residues. The germline V and J ends were trimmed by 0 bases and 7 bases, with 17 bases remaining between them. Per the germline V gene, CDR1 is SGHRS and CDR2 is YFSETQ. CDR3 protein: CASSLAPPGNSNSPLHF. The DNA for the CDR3 is TGCGCCAGCAGCTTGGCCCCCCCGGGGAATTCCAATTCACCCCTCCACTTT.

About this clone: Other DNA sequences of this sample code for an identical CDR3. The J gene is TRBJ2-3, the V gene TRBV6-4; D may be TRBD1 or TRBD2 (7 bases each). Germline loops: CDR1 MRHNA, CDR2 SNTAGT. CDR3 length: 15 amino acids. V lost 6 bases, J lost 2 bases, and 15 bases lay in between. In DNA, the CDR3 is TGTGCCAGCAGGCGCCAGGGGGGGTCCACAGATACGCAGTATTTT. Encoded protein: CASRRQGGSTDTQYF.

The rearrangement joins TRBV28 to TRBJ2-1, with 8 positions matching TRBD2. The CDR3 consists of 17 residues. The germline V gene has CDR1 MDHEN and CDR2 SYDVKM. V was clipped by 7 bases and J by 3 bases; unmatched bases: 14. The CDR3, as DNA: TGTGCCAGCAATCCCCCTCCCGGGGGGGCGGACTACAATGAGCAGTTCTTC. Amino acids: CASNPPPGGADYNEQFF.

The genes are TRBV25-1 and TRBJ1-3; D call uncertain. Trimming took off 1 base at V and 4 bases at J, with 11 bases between the two ends. The CDR3 spans 15 residues. Germline V gives CDR1 MGHDK, CDR2 SYGVNS. CDR3 sequence reads: CASSESRVAGNTIYF. CDR3 sequence (DNA): TGTGCCAGCAGTGAATCGAGGGTTGCAGGAAACACCATATATTTT.

This clone was recorded once. The rearrangement joins TRBV7-3 to TRBJ2-1; D is tentatively TRBD1 or TRBD2 (6 bases each). In germline, CDR1 is SGHTA, CDR2 FQGTGA. The CDR3 is made up of 15 amino acids. V lost 4 bases and J lost 7, with 17 bases in between. CDR3 sequence (DNA): TGTGCCAGCAGCTCGCCGGGGGCCCGTAGGAATGAGCAGTTCTTC. Protein product: CASSSPGARRNEQFF.

Ten or more counts support this clone. The rearrangement links TRBV7-9 to TRBJ1-2, with a tentative D call TRBD1 (5 bases). There are 17 residues in the CDR3. Germline CDR1 reads SEHNR; CDR2 reads FQNEAQ (reference sequence). V was pared by 2 bases and J by 2 bases, with 18 bases between. The CDR3 reads CASSLSAWQGRNYGYTF. In DNA, the CDR3 is TGTGCCAGCAGCTTATCAGCCTGGCAGGGTAGGAACTATGGCTACACCTTC.